Listed below are T cell receptor beta chains from one sample, sequenced in a study of blood T cell repertoires in COVID-19. Measured with immunoSEQ multiplex PCR; TCRdb has only the in-frame clones, and not every one. The sample yields roughly 250,000 clones, under 90% seen once. Sequencing was carried out using peripheral blood. Receptors were obtained from a woman between 55 and 75 years old with active or convalescent COVID-19. The CDR3 runs from the conserved cysteine through the conserved F or W. D genes are given only for firm matches. The listing skips clone size in some rows; elsewhere it reads once, few, many or a size class.

V gene	D gene	clone size	J gene	CDR3 DNA	CDR3 protein
TRBV6-5	TRBD1	NA	TRBJ1-5	TGTGCCAGCATTCCTGACAGGGGGCATCAGCCCCAGCATTTT	CASIPDRGHQPQHF
TRBV23-1	NA	NA	TRBJ1-1	TGCGCCAGCAGTCAATCTAAGAGACAGTACCACACTGAAGCTTTCTTT	CASSQSKRQYHTEAFF
TRBV6-5	NA	many	TRBJ1-6	TGTGCCAGCAGTTACTCGAGGATTTTGAATTCACCCCTCCACTTT	CASSYSRILNSPLHF
TRBV12-5	NA	NA	TRBJ2-1	TGTGCTAGTGGTTTGGTACTCTCAGGGGCCCACAATGAGCAGTTCTTC	CASGLVLSGAHNEQFF
TRBV3-1/TRBV3-2	NA	few	TRBJ1-3	TGTGCCAGCAGCCAAGAGTCAGGGGCTGGAAACACCATATATTTT	CASSQESGAGNTIYF
TRBV9	TRBD2	NA	TRBJ2-3	TGTGCCAGCAGCGCGGGGGGGGGCCGCACAGATACGCAGTATTTT	CASSAGGGRTDTQYF
TRBV5-4	NA	NA	TRBJ2-3	TGTGCCAGCAGCCCCCGGCGCACTACCCGACCGACAGATACGCAGTATTTT	CASSPRRTTRPTDTQYF
TRBV4-3	NA	few	TRBJ2-5	TGCGCCAGCAGCCAAGCCAGGGGCGCTGAGACCCAGTACTTC	CASSQARGAETQYF
TRBV4-1	NA	NA	TRBJ1-4	TGCGCCAGCAGCCACCCCGGGTCGCGAGAAAATGAAAAACTGTTTTTT	CASSHPGSRENEKLFF
TRBV30	TRBD1	NA	TRBJ2-1	TGTGCCTGGAGTCCCGGGACAGGGGGCGGCAATGAGCAGTTCTTC	CAWSPGTGGGNEQFF
TRBV19	NA	NA	TRBJ1-1	TGTGCCAGTAGTATAGGGACAGTGAACACTGAAGCTTTCTTT	CASSIGTVNTEAFF
TRBV13	TRBD1	NA	TRBJ1-2	TGTGCCAGCAGCTTAAAGGGGACAGGGGCTAACTATGGCTACACCTTC	CASSLKGTGANYGYTF
TRBV7-6	NA	NA	TRBJ1-4	TGTGCCAGCAGCTTGGGCCACAGGGCTTCAAATGAAAAACTGTTTTTT	CASSLGHRASNEKLFF
TRBV19	NA	NA	TRBJ2-3	TGTGCCAGTAGTATCCTTGACAACACAGATACGCAGTATTTT	CASSILDNTDTQYF